This is a list of T cell receptor beta chains from one sample in a study of Tregs in tolerant kidney transplant recipients. Assay used: immunoSEQ multiplex PCR; TCRdb lists only in-frame clones, some missing. The repertoire has around 64,000 clones, more than 75% of them found once; the top ten carry 3.8%. The sample in question was CD4+ T cells from blood (PBMCs), obtained 6 months after the transplant. These receptors all stem from a human patient who received a combined kidney and bone marrow transplant. Some T cells may trace back to the graft donor. Each CDR3 is given with its conserved first and last residue. The D gene is left open where the match is weak.

j_gene | d_gene | v_gene | CDR3aa
TRBJ2-5 | . | TRBV5-4 | CASSLGQKETQYF
TRBJ2-1 | TRBD2 | TRBV27 | CASRLAGLAGTSSYNEQFF
TRBJ1-6 | TRBD1 | TRBV7-9 | CASTPPGQGYSPLHF
TRBJ1-3 | . | TRBV5-1 | CASSLVGTSGGSGNTIYF
TRBJ1-1 | . | TRBV11-3 | CASSSFGSEAFF
TRBJ2-1 | TRBD1 | TRBV6-6 | CATGTGKWDEQFF
TRBJ2-1 | TRBD2 | TRBV5-1 | CASSLRTSGAYNEQFF
TRBJ2-7 | . | TRBV5-4 | CASSSEGGATYEQYF
TRBJ1-1 | . | TRBV4-3 | CASSLMEDTEAFF
TRBJ1-2 | . | TRBV9 | CASSVMTDSNYGYTF
TRBJ2-1 | TRBD2 | TRBV18 | CASSHTGEGWNEQFF
TRBJ1-2 | . | TRBV7-2 | CASSLVSGVGYGYTF
TRBJ1-3 | . | TRBV19 | CASRASSGNTIYF
TRBJ2-7 | TRBD2 | TRBV7-6 | CASSLYLAGGPYEQYF
TRBJ2-7 | TRBD1 | TRBV29-1 | CSVEGGQGVDEQYF
TRBJ1-2 | . | TRBV7-2 | CASSLASREDGYTF
TRBJ2-2 | TRBD2 | TRBV18 | CASSRTSGSNTGELFF
TRBJ2-1 | TRBD1 | TRBV12-5 | CASGLVGTGARGVGYNEQFF
TRBJ2-1 | TRBD1 | TRBV6-5 | CASSRPYRGGNEQFF
TRBJ1-4 | . | TRBV28 | CASRIRGPTNEKLFF
TRBJ2-7 | . | TRBV15 | CATSRADSYYEQYF
TRBJ2-7 | TRBD1 | TRBV4-1 | CASSQFRGTYEQYF
TRBJ2-7 | . | TRBV6-5 | CASSADLDRAYEQYF
TRBJ1-1 | . | TRBV5-3 | CARSSLGTQNTEAFF
TRBJ2-5 | TRBD2 | TRBV7-8 | CASSRLAAKETQYF
TRBJ2-7 | . | TRBV7-9 | CASSFALGVTSEQYF
TRBJ1-2 | . | TRBV5-1 | CASSFTGNYGYTF
TRBJ1-1 | TRBD1 | TRBV6-6 | CASRPTGVNTEAFF
TRBJ1-1 | TRBD1 | TRBV25-1 | CASSGDRGNTEAFF
TRBJ2-7 | . | TRBV4-3 | CASSQILSGTRNF
TRBJ2-7 | . | TRBV27 | CASSLFGAISSYEQYF
TRBJ2-7 | TRBD2 | TRBV30 | CAWRTSGSYEQYF
TRBJ2-1 | TRBD2 | TRBV9 | CASSVTSGSAFLHEQFF
TRBJ2-5 | . | TRBV5-4 | CASSSAGYQETQYF
TRBJ2-7 | TRBD1 | TRBV5-4 | CASSPSTGGEDEQYF
TRBJ2-7 | . | TRBV5-1 | CASSLRSYSYEQYF
TRBJ1-1 | . | TRBV18 | CASSPPLGGRVGGITEAFF
TRBJ1-5 | TRBD1 | TRBV23-1 | CASSQPQGGHQPQHF
TRBJ1-6 | . | TRBV2 | CASSDPGTGNLVPLHF
TRBJ2-7 | TRBD2 | TRBV19 | CASSFSGTSYEQYF
TRBJ1-2 | . | TRBV19 | CASAVNPAANYGYTF